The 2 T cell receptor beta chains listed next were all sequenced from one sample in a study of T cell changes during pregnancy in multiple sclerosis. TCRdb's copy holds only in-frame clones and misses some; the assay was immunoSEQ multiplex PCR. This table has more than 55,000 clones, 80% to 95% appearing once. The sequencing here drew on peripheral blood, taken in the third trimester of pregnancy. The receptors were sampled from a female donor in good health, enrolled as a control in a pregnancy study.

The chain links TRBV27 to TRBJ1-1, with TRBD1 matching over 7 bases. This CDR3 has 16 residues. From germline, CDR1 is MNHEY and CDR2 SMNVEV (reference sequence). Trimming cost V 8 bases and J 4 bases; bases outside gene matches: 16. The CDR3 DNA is TGTGCCAGCCGACGACAGGGAACCGGAACTGTCACTGAAGCTTTCTTT. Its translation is CASRRQGTGTVTEAFF.

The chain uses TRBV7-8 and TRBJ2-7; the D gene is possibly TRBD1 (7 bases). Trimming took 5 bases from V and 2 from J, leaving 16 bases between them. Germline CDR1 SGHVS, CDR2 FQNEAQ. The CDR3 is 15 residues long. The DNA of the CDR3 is TGTGCCAGCAGCGGTCGGCGGGACAGAACCTACGAGCAGTACTTC. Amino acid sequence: CASSGRRDRTYEQYF.